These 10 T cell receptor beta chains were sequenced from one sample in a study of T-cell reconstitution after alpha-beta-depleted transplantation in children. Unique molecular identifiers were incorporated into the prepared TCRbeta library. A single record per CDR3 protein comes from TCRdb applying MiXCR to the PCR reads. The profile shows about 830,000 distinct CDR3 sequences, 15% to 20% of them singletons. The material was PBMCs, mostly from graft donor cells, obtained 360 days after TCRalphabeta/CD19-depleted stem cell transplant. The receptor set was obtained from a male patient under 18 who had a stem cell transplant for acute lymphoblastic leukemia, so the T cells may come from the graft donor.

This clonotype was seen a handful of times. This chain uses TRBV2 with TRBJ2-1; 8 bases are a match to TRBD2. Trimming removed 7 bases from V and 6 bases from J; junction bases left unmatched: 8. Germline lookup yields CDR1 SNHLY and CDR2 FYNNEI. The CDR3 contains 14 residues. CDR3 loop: CASIRTSMLNEQFF. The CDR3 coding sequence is TGTGCCAGCATTCGGACTAGCATGCTCAATGAGCAGTTCTTC.

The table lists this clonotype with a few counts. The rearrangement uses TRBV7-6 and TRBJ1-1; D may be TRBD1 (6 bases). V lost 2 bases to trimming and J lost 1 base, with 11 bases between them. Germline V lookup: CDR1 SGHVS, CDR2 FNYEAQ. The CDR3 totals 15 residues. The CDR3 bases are TGTGCCAGCAGCTTAAGGGGGGGACCGAACACTGAAGCTTTCTTT. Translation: CASSLRGGPNTEAFF.

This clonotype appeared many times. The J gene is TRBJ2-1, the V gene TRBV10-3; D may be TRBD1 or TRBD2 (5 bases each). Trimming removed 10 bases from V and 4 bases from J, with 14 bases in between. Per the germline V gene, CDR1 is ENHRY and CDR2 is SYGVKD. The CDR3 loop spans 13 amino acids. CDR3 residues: CASHRDGYNEQFF. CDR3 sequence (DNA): TGTGCCAGCCACCGGGACGGATACAATGAGCAGTTCTTC.

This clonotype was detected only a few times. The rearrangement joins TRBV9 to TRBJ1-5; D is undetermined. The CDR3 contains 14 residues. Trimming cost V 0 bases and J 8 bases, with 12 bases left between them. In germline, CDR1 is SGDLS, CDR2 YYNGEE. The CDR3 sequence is CASSVGRIAEPQHF. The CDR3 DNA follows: TGTGCCAGCAGCGTAGGTCGGATCGCCGAGCCCCAGCATTTT.

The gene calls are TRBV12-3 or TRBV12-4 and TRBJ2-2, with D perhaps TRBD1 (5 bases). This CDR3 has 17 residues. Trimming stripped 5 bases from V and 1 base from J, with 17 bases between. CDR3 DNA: TGTGCCAGCAGTCCCACGAATTCCGACAGGAACACCGGGGAGCTGTTTTTT. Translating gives CASSPTNSDRNTGELFF.

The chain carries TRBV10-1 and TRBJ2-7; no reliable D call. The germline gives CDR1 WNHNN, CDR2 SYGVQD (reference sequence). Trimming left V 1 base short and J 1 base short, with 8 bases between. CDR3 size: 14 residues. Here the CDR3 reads CASSEYIGSYEQYF. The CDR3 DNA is TGCGCCAGCAGTGAGTACATTGGATCCTACGAGCAGTACTTC.

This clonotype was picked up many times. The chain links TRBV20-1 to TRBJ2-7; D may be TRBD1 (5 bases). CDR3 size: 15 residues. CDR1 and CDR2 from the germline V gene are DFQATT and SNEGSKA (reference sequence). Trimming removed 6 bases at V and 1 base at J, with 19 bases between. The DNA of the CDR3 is TGCAGTGCCATCAGAAGACAGCAACTTTCCTACGAGCAGTACTTC. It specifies CSAIRRQQLSYEQYF.

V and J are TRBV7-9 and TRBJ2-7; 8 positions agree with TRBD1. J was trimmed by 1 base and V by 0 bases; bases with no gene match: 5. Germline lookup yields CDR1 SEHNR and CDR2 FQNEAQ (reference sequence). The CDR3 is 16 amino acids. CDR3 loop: CASSLATTGDSYEQYF. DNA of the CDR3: TGTGCCAGCAGCTTAGCCACGACAGGGGATTCCTACGAGCAGTACTTC.

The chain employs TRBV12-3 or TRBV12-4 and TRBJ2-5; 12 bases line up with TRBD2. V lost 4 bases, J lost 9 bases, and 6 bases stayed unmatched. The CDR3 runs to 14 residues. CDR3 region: CASSSTSGRGSQYF. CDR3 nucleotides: TGTGCCAGCAGTTCGACTAGCGGGAGAGGGTCCCAGTACTTC.

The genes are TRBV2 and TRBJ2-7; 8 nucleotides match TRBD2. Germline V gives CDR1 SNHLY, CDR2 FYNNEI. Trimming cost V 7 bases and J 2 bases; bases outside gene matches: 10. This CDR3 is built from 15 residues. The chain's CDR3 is CASIVSPAGAYEQYF. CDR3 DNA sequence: TGTGCCAGCATCGTTTCTCCAGCGGGAGCCTACGAGCAGTACTTC.